The sequence of this T cell receptor beta chain was determined in a study of OX40 agonist ivuxolimab in advanced cancers. The CDR3 spans 17 residues. Germline CDR1 reads PRHDT; CDR2 reads FYEKMQ (reference sequence). V lost 4 bases, J lost 5 bases, and 22 bases lay in between. At cycle 4 day 1, cycle 7 day 1, and baseline, blood was sampled. This table comes from immunoSEQ multiplex PCR, and its TCRdb copy is limited to in-frame clones, with some not included. The table has tens of thousands of clones, roughly 85% seen once; the top ten hold roughly 15%. The rearrangement uses TRBV13 and TRBJ2-3; D may be TRBD1 (6 bases). Sequences were derived from CD4+ or CD8+ T cells sorted from blood, sampled in a trial of the OX40 agonist ivuxolimab. This TCR came from an adult with an advanced solid tumor such as melanoma, head and neck, liver or kidney cancer. The CDR3 nucleotides are TGTGCCAGCAGCTCGGCCCCAGTGGTGGGGGCTATAGATACGCAGTATTTT. Its protein is CASSSAPVVGAIDTQYF.